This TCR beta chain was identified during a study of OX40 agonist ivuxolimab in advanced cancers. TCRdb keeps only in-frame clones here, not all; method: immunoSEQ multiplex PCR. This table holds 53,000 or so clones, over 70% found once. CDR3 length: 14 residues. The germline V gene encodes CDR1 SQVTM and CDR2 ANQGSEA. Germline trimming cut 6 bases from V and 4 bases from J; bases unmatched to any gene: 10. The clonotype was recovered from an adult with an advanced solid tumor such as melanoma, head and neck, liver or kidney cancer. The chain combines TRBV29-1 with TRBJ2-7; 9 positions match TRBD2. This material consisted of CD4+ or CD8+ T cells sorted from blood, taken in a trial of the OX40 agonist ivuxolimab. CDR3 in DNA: TGCAGCGTCGCCCCGGGACTAGCTGTATACGAGCAGTACTTC. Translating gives CSVAPGLAVYEQYF.